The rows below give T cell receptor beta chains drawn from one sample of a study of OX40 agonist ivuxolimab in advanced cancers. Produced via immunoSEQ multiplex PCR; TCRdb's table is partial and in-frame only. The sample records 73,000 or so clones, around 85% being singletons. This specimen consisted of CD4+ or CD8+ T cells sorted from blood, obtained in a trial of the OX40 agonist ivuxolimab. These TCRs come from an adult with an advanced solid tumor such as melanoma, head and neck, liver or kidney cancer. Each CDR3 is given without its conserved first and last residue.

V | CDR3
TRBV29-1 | SVARDRGTEAF
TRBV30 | AWSKLLAGGTDTQY
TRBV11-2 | ASSLVRGYGYT
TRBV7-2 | ASSSSPGGRQY
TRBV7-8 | ASSTLTSGSQYQETQY
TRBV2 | ASSPTDRNQPQH
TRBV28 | ASTVAGGVYEQY
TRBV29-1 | SGSGLTSYNEQF
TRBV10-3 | AISTSDQETQY
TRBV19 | ASSIGPLLTDTQY
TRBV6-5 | ASKPPRGGTGGYT
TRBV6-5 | ASAQVGASTNEQY
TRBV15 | ATRGGALPGNQPQH
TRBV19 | ASSTLTVGEQY
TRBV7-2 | ASSPRQGAGEQY
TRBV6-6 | ASQIEALSGNSPLH
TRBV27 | ASSYRDGSYEQY
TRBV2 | ASSSRGGGVRYGYT
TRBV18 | ASSPRQSNTGELF
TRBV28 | ASTEAGQWGSYEQY